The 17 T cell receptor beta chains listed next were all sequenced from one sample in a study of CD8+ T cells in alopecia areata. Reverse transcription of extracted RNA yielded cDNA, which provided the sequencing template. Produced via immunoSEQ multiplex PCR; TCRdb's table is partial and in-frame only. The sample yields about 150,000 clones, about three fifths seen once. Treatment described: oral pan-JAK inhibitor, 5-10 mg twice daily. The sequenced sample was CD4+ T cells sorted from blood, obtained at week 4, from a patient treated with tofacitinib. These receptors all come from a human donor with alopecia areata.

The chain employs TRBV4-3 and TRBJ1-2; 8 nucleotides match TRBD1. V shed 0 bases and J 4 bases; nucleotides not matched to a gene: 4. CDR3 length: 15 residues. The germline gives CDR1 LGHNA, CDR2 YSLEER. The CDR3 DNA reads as TGCGCCAGCAGCCAAGATCCTACAGGGGGCTATGGCTACACCTTC. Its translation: CASSQDPTGGYGYTF.

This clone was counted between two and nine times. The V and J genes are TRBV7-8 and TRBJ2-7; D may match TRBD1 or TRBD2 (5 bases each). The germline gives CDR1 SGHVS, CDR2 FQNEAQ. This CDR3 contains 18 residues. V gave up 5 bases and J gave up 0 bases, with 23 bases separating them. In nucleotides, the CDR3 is TGTGCCAGCAGCAGGGACCCTCTACCCCGATTGAGCTCCTACGAGCAGTACTTC. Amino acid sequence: CASSRDPLPRLSSYEQYF.

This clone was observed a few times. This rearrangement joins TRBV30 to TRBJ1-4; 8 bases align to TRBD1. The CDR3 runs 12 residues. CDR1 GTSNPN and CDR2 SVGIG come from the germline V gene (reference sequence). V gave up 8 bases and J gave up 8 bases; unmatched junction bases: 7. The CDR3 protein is CAGQGRGEKLFF. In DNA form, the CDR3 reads TGTGCCGGACAGGGACGAGGAGAAAAACTGTTTTTT.

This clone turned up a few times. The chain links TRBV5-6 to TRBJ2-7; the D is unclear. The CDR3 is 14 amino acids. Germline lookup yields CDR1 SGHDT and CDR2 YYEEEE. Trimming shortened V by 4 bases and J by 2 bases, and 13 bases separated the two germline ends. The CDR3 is CASSPAGETYEQYF. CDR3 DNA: TGTGCCAGCAGCCCAGCAGGCGAAACCTACGAGCAGTACTTC.

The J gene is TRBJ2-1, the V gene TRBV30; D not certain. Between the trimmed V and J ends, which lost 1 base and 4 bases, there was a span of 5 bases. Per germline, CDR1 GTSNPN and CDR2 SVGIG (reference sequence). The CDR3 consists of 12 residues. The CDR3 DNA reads TGTGCCTGGAGTGGGCAGTACAATGAGCAGTTCTTC. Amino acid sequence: CAWSGQYNEQFF. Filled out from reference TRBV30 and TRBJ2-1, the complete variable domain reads SQTIHQWPATLVQPVGSPLSLECTVEGTSNPNLYWYRQAAGRGLQLLFYSVGIGQISSEVPQNLSASRPQDRQFILSSKKLLLSDSGFYLCAWSGQYNEQFFGPGTRLTVL.

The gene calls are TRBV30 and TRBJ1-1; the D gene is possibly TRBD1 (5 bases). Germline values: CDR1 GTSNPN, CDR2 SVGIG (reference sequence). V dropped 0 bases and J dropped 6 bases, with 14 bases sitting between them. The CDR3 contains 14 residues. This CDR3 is CAWSVGRWGPEAFF. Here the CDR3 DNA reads TGTGCCTGGAGTGTAGGCCGTTGGGGCCCTGAAGCTTTCTTT.

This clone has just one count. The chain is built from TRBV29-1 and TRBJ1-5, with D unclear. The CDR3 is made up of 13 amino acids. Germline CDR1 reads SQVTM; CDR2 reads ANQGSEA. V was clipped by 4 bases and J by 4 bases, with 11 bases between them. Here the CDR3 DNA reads TGCAGCGTTGGGGTCAGCGAAAATCAGCCCCAGCATTTT. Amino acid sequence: CSVGVSENQPQHF. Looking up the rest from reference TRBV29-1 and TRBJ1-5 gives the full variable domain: SAVISQKPSRDICQRGTSLTIQCQVDSQVTMMFWYRQQPGQSLTLIATANQGSEATYESGFVIDKFPISRPNLTFSTLTVSNMSPEDSSIYLCSVGVSENQPQHFGDGTRLSIL.

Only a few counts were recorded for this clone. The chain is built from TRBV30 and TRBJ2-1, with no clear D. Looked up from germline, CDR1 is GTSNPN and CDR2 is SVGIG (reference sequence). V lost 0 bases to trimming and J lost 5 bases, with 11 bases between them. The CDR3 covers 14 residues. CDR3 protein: CAWSVWNGDNEQFF. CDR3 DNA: TGTGCCTGGAGTGTTTGGAACGGCGACAATGAGCAGTTCTTC.

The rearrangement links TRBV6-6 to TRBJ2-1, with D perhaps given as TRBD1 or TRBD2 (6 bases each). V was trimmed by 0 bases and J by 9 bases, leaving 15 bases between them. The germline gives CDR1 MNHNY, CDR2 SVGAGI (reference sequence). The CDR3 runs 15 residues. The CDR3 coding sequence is TGTGCCAGCAGTTACTCGGTCTCGGGGGCGAGTGAGCAGTTCTTC. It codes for CASSYSVSGASEQFF.

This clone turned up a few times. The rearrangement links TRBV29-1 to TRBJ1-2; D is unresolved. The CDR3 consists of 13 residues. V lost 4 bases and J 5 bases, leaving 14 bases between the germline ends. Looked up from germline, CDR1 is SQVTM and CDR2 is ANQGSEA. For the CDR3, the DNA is TGCAGCGTTGGAGGATGGCAGGAGTATGGCTACACCTTC. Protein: CSVGGWQEYGYTF.

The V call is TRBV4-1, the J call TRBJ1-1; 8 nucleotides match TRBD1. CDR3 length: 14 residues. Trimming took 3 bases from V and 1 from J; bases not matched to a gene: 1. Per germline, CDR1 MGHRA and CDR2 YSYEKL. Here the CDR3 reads CASSHGQGNTEAFF. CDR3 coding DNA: TGCGCCAGCAGCCACGGACAGGGGAACACTGAAGCTTTCTTT.

The CDR3 DNA sequence: TGCGCCAGCAGTCTTCGGAACAGGGGGAGTGGCTACACCTTC. Its protein is CASSLRNRGSGYTF. The V gene is TRBV23-1, the J gene TRBJ1-2, with TRBD1 matching over 8 bases. TRBV23-1 counts as an open reading frame of uncertain function. V trimming: 4 bases; J trimming: 7 bases; junction bases outside the gene matches: 8. The CDR3 consists of 14 residues.

The CDR3 loop is CSVGQGAYGYTF. The CDR3 bases are TGCAGCGTTGGGCAGGGGGCCTATGGCTACACCTTC. The chain couples TRBV29-1 to TRBJ1-2; TRBD1 agrees at 8 bases. Per the germline V gene, CDR1 is SQVTM and CDR2 is ANQGSEA. The junction had 2 bases not matched to a gene; V was cut back by 4 bases and J by 4 bases. The CDR3 contains 12 residues.

CDR3 sequence: CAWRQGGTDTQYF. The CDR3 bases are TGTGCCTGGAGGCAAGGGGGCACAGATACGCAGTATTTT. V gene TRBV30 combines with J gene TRBJ2-3; D might be TRBD1 (5 bases). CDR3 length: 13 amino acids. CDR1 is GTSNPN, CDR2 SVGIG, per germline (reference sequence). Trimming took off 3 bases at V and 1 base at J, with 8 bases between the two ends.

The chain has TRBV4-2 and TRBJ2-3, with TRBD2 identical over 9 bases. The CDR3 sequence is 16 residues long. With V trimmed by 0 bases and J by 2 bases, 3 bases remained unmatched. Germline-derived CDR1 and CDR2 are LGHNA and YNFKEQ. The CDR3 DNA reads TGTGCCAGCAGCCAAGAGCTAGCGGGGTACACAGATACGCAGTATTTT. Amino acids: CASSQELAGYTDTQYF.

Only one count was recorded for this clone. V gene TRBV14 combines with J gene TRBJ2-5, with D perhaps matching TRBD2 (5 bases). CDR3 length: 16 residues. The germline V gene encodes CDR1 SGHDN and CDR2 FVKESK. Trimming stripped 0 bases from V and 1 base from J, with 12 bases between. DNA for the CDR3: TGTGCCAGCAGCCAAGACTCGGGGAATCGCCAAGAGACCCAGTACTTC. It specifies CASSQDSGNRQETQYF.

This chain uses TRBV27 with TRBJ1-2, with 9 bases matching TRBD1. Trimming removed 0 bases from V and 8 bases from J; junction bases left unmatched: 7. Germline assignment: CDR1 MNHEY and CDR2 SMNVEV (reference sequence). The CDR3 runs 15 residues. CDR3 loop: CASSLSSGTGFGYTF. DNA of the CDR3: TGTGCCAGCAGTTTATCGTCCGGGACAGGGTTCGGCTACACCTTC.